This T cell receptor beta chain is from a study of T cells in Graves' hyperthyroidism and ophthalmopathy (dated by TCRdb to the late 2010s). Turning to the overall study: To identify TCR V-J signatures that set the groups apart, the researchers used a discovery cohort of more than 95 patients, made up of under 45 with Graves' ophthalmopathy and approximately 57 with stable Graves' hyperthyroidism. Prospective prediction of ophthalmopathy was tested in an independent validation cohort of approximately 18 hyperthyroidism patients and some 17 patients who later progressed to ophthalmopathy. The 95 to 100 discovery patients were randomly divided into training and test sets at a 7:3 ratio. In addition, the study compared T-cell repertoires in thyroid tissue and in blood from six Graves' hyperthyroidism patients. Following sampling, methimazole starting at 30 mg daily was given to hyperthyroidism patients, and high-dose intravenous methylprednisolone was given to ophthalmopathy patients. TCR Vbeta CDR3 sequencing of some 140 peripheral blood samples (approximately 44 ophthalmopathy, 75 to 85 hyperthyroidism and some 17 progressor patients) is reported in the paper. Overall study results and their limits: Most expanded thyroid clonotypes (frequency above 0.001) were also detected in blood, suggesting blood repertoires may reflect thyroid immune responses. In validation, the model predicted progression to ophthalmopathy with over 60% sensitivity and 72.22% specificity, a median of 6.5 months before onset. Sample size was not statistically predetermined, and investigators were not blinded to group allocation. Ophthalmopathy was separated from stable hyperthyroidism by a 13 V-J signature model, with 85% to 90% sensitivity and 81% to 82% specificity obtained in cross-validation and 80%/75% obtained in testing.

Any patient with an uncontrolled infection, another autoimmune disease, pregnancy or lactation was excluded. Diagnoses relied on clinical symptoms, serum thyroxine and TRAb, thyroid ultrasound and orbital computed tomography. Trizol reagent was used to extract total RNA, and RNA quality was then checked on an Agilent 2100 Bioanalyzer. CDR1 and CDR2 were assigned from the germline V gene (reference sequence) as SGHAT and FQDESV. The CDR3 runs 15 amino acids, cysteine and phenylalanine included. The read is trimmed to its CDR3 DNA, 45 bases read in frame from base 1. At the junction V is shortened by 3 bases and J by 4 bases; bases outside the gene matches: 7. A note on this clonotype: Its antigen remains unidentified. Base qualities are not provided; no much larger clone lies one nucleotide away.

Amplification of TCR beta CDR3 regions was carried out from RNA transcripts. For the first round of RT-PCR on the TCR CDR3, the HTBI primer set was used together with the Qiagen OneStep RT-PCR kit. Libraries were constructed in a second round of multiplex PCR, after which size selection and purification were performed. Libraries were sequenced paired-end with 100 bp reads on an Illumina HiSeq2000. The study's processing was this. SOAPnuke was used to process the raw data, removing reads that contained adapters or uncalled bases, had a mean Phred below 15, or lacked an exact match to the constant primer or identifier. High-quality paired reads were merged using COPE v1.2.5, and each unique nucleotide sequence was defined as a clonotype. MiTCR v1.1 was used to align the clonotypes against IMGT TRBV, TRBD and TRBJ reference segments. Analysis was restricted to V-J combinations with a frequency above 0.0001, which covered roughly 99% of repertoires. The TCS score was defined as the ratio of F50 (clonal expansion) to E x V (chaos), calculated using BLOSUM62-based TCRdist between CDR3 peptides within each V-J. Welch's t-statistics and random forest reduced around 550 V-J features to roughly 13, which were used in a naive Bayes classifier (R e1071). The similarity between thyroid and blood repertoires was quantified using the Morisita-Horn index. The public reads were reprocessed in TCRdb via fastp at Q25 and MiXCR, keeping in-frame beta chains. Identical CDR3 proteins give one entry, which carries the most common genes and DNA. TCRdb's processing, not the authors', yielded these V and J calls. The sample records about 500,000 distinct CDR3 sequences, 35% to 50% of which are singletons. About two fifths of the sample belongs to the ten largest clones.

The sequencing input was peripheral blood or thyroid tissue (not recorded which). The rearranged segments are TRBV11-1 and TRBJ2-3, and 7 bases in between align with TRBD2. The origin of this receptor is an adult woman with Graves' disease, either hyperthyroidism or ophthalmopathy (not recorded which). In nucleotides, the sequence is TGTGCCAGCAGCTTTGCGGGACTACGCTCAGATACGCAGTATTTT. Translated, this gives CASSFAGLRSDTQYF.